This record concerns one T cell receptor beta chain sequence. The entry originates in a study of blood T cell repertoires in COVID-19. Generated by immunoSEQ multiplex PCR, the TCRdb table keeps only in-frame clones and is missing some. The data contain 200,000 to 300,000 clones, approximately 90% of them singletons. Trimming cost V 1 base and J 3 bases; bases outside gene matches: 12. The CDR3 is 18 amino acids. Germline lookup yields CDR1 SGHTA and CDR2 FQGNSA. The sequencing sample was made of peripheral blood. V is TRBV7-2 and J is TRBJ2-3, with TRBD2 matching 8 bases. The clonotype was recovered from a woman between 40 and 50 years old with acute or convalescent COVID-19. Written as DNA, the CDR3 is TGTGCCAGCAGCTTAGAGGCTTCAGCGGGGGTGTGGACAGATACGCAGTATTTT. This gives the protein CASSLEASAGVWTDTQYF.